This T cell receptor beta chain was observed in a study of T cell responses to AZD1222 COVID-19 vaccine. As to this clone: Its antigen is undetermined.

Libraries were prepared by immunoSEQ multiplex PCR; TCRdb keeps only in-frame clonotypes and omits some of them. This table has more than 150,000 clones, approximately 92% appearing once. Study observations and caveats: Reportedly, close to half of spike-specific TCRs are directed against unmutated variant regions. Spike-specific TCR breadth and depth were elevated following two AZD1222 doses.

CDR1 and CDR2 from the germline V gene are SEHNR and FQNEAQ (reference sequence). This CDR3 contains 12 residues. V was cut by 5 bases and J by 1 base, with 2 bases left in between. The source was peripheral blood, collected on day 0 of AZD1222 vaccination. The TCR originated in an adult in good health. This sequence joins TRBV7-9 and TRBJ2-2, with D unresolved. The chain's CDR3 is CASSGNTGELFF. CDR3 nucleotides: TGTGCCAGCAGCGGGAACACCGGGGAGCTGTTTTTT.